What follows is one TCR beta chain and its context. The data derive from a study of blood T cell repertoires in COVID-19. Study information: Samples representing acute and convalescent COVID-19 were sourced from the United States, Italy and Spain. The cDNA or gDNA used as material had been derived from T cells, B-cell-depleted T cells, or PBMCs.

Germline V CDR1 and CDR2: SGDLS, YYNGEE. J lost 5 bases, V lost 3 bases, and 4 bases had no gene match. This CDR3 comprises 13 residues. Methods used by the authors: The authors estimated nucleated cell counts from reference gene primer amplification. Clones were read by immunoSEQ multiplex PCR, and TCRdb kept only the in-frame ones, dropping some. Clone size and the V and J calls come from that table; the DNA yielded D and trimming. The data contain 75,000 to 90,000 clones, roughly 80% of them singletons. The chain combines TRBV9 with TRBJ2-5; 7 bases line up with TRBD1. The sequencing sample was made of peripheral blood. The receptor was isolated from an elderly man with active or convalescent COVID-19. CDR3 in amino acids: CASSGPRGETQYF. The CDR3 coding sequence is TGTGCCAGCAGCGGACCCAGGGGGGAGACCCAGTACTTC. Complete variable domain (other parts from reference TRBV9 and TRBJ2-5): DSGVTQTPKHLITATGQRVTLRCSPRSGDLSVYWYQQSLDQGLQFLIQYYNGEERAKGNILERFSAQQFPDLHSELNLSSLELGDSALYFCASSGPRGETQYFGPGTRLLVL.